Below, one T cell receptor beta chain is given with its context. The data stem from a study of blood T cell repertoires in COVID-19. About the study: Samples representing acute and convalescent COVID-19 were sourced from the United States, Italy and Spain. Sample material is recorded as cDNA or gDNA derived from T cells, B-cell-depleted T cells, or PBMCs.

With V trimmed by 7 bases and J by 5 bases, 8 bases remained unmatched. This CDR3 contains 14 residues. Looked up from germline, CDR1 is MNHEY and CDR2 is SVGAGI. The table came from immunoSEQ multiplex PCR; TCRdb's copy has only in-frame clones and leaves some out. The table has roughly 150,000 clones, over 80% seen once. Sequencing input: peripheral blood. This clonotype was obtained from an elderly woman with acute or convalescent COVID-19. The rearrangement joins TRBV6-5 to TRBJ2-1; 7 bases are shared with TRBD1. As DNA, the CDR3 is TGTGCCAGCAATCCCCGACAGGGCCACAATGAGCAGTTCTTC. Its translation is CASNPRQGHNEQFF.